The T cell receptor beta chain described here comes from a study of cytomegalovirus exposure and HLA in healthy donors. The primer mix had 60 Vbeta and 13 Jbeta primers. The method was immunoSEQ multiplex PCR; TCRdb's version includes in-frame clones alone and lacks a portion of them. This table has about 250,000 clones, around 80% appearing once. Study conclusions and caveats: In a later analysis, at a false discovery rate of 0.05, under 20,000 TCR beta sequences matched HLA alleles. Prior analysis indicated that the majority of TCR beta V segments exhibited productivity approximately 90% or approximately 30% of the time. For TCR beta chains, V- and J-gene trimming was later linked to a missense DCLRE1C variant.

The V end was cut by 6 bases, the J end by 4 bases, with 12 bases between. This CDR3 is built from 13 residues. Looked up from germline, CDR1 is MNHNS and CDR2 is SASEGT. Details on this clone: As yet, its antigen is unknown.

The origin of this receptor is a girl aged 2-10 years in good health and CMV-seronegative. This chain links TRBV6-1 with TRBJ1-1; D might be TRBD1 (6 bases). What was sequenced was PBMCs. The CDR3: CASRVQGSTEAFF. For the CDR3, the DNA is TGTGCCAGCAGAGTACAGGGTAGCACTGAAGCTTTCTTT.